This T cell receptor (beta chain) was identified in a study of blood T cell repertoires in COVID-19. Turning to the study itself: The analysed material was cDNA or gDNA that came from T cells, B-cell-depleted T cells, or PBMCs.

The CDR3 totals 15 residues. Germline CDR1 SGHVS, CDR2 FNYEAQ. Losses at the gene ends were 5 bases for V and 2 bases for J; bases not matched to a gene: 6. Original processing notes: Amplification of reference gene primers provided the estimated nucleated cell counts. Clones were sequenced by immunoSEQ multiplex PCR, and TCRdb holds only the in-frame ones, with some missing. That table is the source of V, J and clone size, and D and trimming were worked out from the DNA. The sample carries over 120,000 clones, 75% to 90% recorded once. Sequences were obtained from peripheral blood. The source of this sequence is a middle-aged man who had recovered from COVID-19. The chain carries TRBV7-6 and TRBJ2-7; TRBD1 matches at 10 bases. The CDR3 nucleotides are TGTGCCAGCAGCCCTCCGGGACAGGGGACCTACGAGCAGTACTTC. Protein: CASSPPGQGTYEQYF.